These 27 T cell receptor beta chains came from one sample sequenced in a study of cytomegalovirus exposure and HLA in healthy donors. Amplification used 60 Vbeta primers and 13 Jbeta primers. Clones were read by immunoSEQ multiplex PCR, and TCRdb kept only the in-frame ones, dropping some. The profile shows 150,000 to 200,000 clones, about 85% of them singletons. Input material: PBMCs. The receptor set was obtained from a man aged 18-30 years in good health and CMV-seronegative.

This clone was detected only a few times. V usage is TRBV15 and J usage is TRBJ2-6; D is possibly TRBD2 (5 bases). The CDR3 extends over 16 amino acids. Germline CDR1 and CDR2: LNHNV and YYDKDF (reference sequence). V was cut by 5 bases and J by 2 bases, with 13 bases left in between. This CDR3 is CATSSRDGAGANVLTF. DNA for the CDR3: TGTGCCACCAGCTCCCGGGATGGGGCTGGGGCCAACGTCCTGACTTTC.

The chain links TRBV28 to TRBJ2-2, with a possible D match to TRBD2 (6 bases). V gave up 3 bases and J gave up 5 bases, with 13 bases separating them. In germline, CDR1 is MDHEN, CDR2 SYDVKM. The length of the CDR3 is 15 residues. The CDR3 nucleotides read TGTGCCAGCAGTTTGAGGAGGGCTGGGACCGGGGAGCTGTTTTTT. Its translation: CASSLRRAGTGELFF.

A few counts support this clone. The chain uses TRBV15 and TRBJ1-6, with no clear D. V shed 0 bases and J shed 14 bases, with 11 bases lying between them. The CDR3 has 13 amino acids. CDR1 LNHNV and CDR2 YYDKDF come from the germline V gene (reference sequence). CDR3 residues: CATSRDLPPSLHF. The CDR3 nucleotides read TGTGCCACCAGCAGAGATCTTCCCCCGTCCCTCCACTTT.

The chain couples TRBV27 to TRBJ2-7; D not certain. V was cut by 6 bases and J by 2 bases, with 14 bases left in between. CDR1 and CDR2 (germline): MNHEY, SMNVEV (reference sequence). The CDR3 totals 14 residues. This CDR3 reads CASSFAPGTYEQYF. CDR3 coding DNA: TGTGCCAGCAGCTTCGCCCCTGGCACCTACGAGCAGTACTTC.

The chain joins TRBV5-6 to TRBJ2-7, with D perhaps matching TRBD2 (5 bases). This CDR3 is 11 amino acids long. The V end was cut by 7 bases, the J end by 4 bases, with 9 bases between. The germline V gene has CDR1 SGHDT and CDR2 YYEEEE. The CDR3 sequence is CASEEGYEQYF. CDR3 bases: TGTGCCAGCGAAGAGGGATACGAGCAGTACTTC.

V gene TRBV19 combines with J gene TRBJ1-5; perhaps TRBD1 as D (5 bases). The CDR3 totals 15 residues. Per germline, CDR1 LNHDA and CDR2 SQIVND (reference sequence). Trimming removed 3 bases at V and 0 bases at J, with 9 bases between. For the CDR3, the DNA is TGTGCCAGTAGTATTAAACAGGTTAGCAATCAGCCCCAGCATTTT. The encoded protein is CASSIKQVSNQPQHF.

The DNA for the CDR3 is TGCGCCAGCAGCTTGGTGGCGGGACCCTACGAGCAGTACTTC. As protein: CASSLVAGPYEQYF. The chain is built from TRBV5-1 and TRBJ2-7, with a tentative D call TRBD2 (6 bases). V lost 0 bases and J 2 bases, leaving 9 bases between the germline ends. Germline CDR1 SGHRS, CDR2 YFSETQ. The CDR3 covers 14 residues.

The V and J genes are TRBV29-1 and TRBJ2-2, with a weak D call TRBD1 (5 bases). This CDR3 has 15 amino acids. In germline, CDR1 is SQVTM, CDR2 ANQGSEA. V dropped 7 bases and J dropped 5 bases, with 20 bases sitting between them. Here the CDR3 reads CSARAYRAGTGELFF. The CDR3 DNA sequence: TGCAGCGCCAGAGCGTACAGAGCAGGGACCGGGGAGCTGTTTTTT.

V and J are TRBV27 and TRBJ2-7; 7 positions agree with TRBD2. Trimming cost V 4 bases and J 3 bases; bases outside gene matches: 6. The CDR3 length is 14 residues. The germline V gene encodes CDR1 MNHEY and CDR2 SMNVEV (reference sequence). This chain's CDR3 is CASSSGRGDYEQYF. The CDR3 DNA is TGTGCCAGCAGTTCGGGTCGGGGGGACTACGAGCAGTACTTC.

This clone showed up just once. The chain carries TRBV2 and TRBJ2-5; D remains ambiguous. The germline gives CDR1 SNHLY, CDR2 FYNNEI. The CDR3 covers 12 residues. V was clipped by 6 bases and J by 0 bases, with 5 bases between them. CDR3 nucleotide sequence: TGTGCCAGCAGGCAGGACCAAGAGACCCAGTACTTC. Translating gives CASRQDQETQYF.

The table lists this clone with a few counts. The chain carries TRBV29-1 and TRBJ2-1, with 10 positions matching TRBD2. The CDR3 runs to 15 residues. V lost 2 bases and J lost 10; bases outside the gene matches: 11. Germline V gives CDR1 SQVTM, CDR2 ANQGSEA. The CDR3 nucleotides read TGCAGCGTTGAAAGGAGGACTAGCGGTCCGGGAGAGCAGTTCTTC. Encoded protein: CSVERRTSGPGEQFF.

The chain is built from TRBV2 and TRBJ1-2, with 8 positions matching TRBD1. CDR3 length equals 15 residues. The V segment lost 6 bases and the J segment 4 bases; nucleotides outside the gene matches: 10. The germline gives CDR1 SNHLY, CDR2 FYNNEI. CDR3 DNA: TGTGCCAGCAGCAGCCAGGGGGCGGAGGGCTATGGCTACACCTTC. Its translation is CASSSQGAEGYGYTF.

CDR3 in amino acids: CASSVGGGNQPQHF. The DNA of the CDR3 is TGTGCCAGCAGTGTAGGGGGCGGGAATCAGCCCCAGCATTTT. The V and J genes are TRBV2 and TRBJ1-5; 7 bases fit TRBD1. The V gene's germline CDR1 is SNHLY and CDR2 FYNNEI. The V gene end was trimmed by 4 bases and the J gene end by 4 bases; junction bases not matched to a gene: 4. The CDR3 is 14 residues long.

This chain links TRBV2 with TRBJ2-1; unclear D gene. CDR3 size: 10 residues. CDR1 and CDR2 from the germline V gene are SNHLY and FYNNEI. V dropped 6 bases and J dropped 7 bases, with 4 bases sitting between them. The CDR3 is CASRLNEQFF. The CDR3 region has the DNA TGTGCCAGCAGACTGAATGAGCAGTTCTTC.

The gene calls are TRBV2 and TRBJ2-5, with TRBD2 as a possible D gene (6 bases). Germline V gene lookup returns CDR1 SNHLY and CDR2 FYNNEI. V shed 3 bases and J shed 4 bases, with 15 bases lying between them. The length of the CDR3 is 15 residues. CDR3 amino acids: CASSEGPSEGETQYF. CDR3 coding DNA: TGTGCCAGCAGTGAGGGCCCGTCGGAGGGAGAGACCCAGTACTTC.

The chain has TRBV7-3 and TRBJ2-7, with 7 bases fitting TRBD2. Germline V gene sequence: CDR1 SGHTA, CDR2 FQGTGA. Trimming took 5 bases from V and 2 from J; bases not matched to a gene: 6. The CDR3 contains 14 residues. CDR3 DNA: TGTGCCAGCAGCCTAGGGACTAACACCTACGAGCAGTACTTC. Translating it yields CASSLGTNTYEQYF.

J is TRBJ2-2 and V is TRBV28, with 10 bases lining up with TRBD2. V dropped 1 base and J dropped 2; count of bases not matched to a gene: 10. CDR3 length: 19 amino acids. CDR1 and CDR2 (germline): MDHEN, SYDVKM. The CDR3 sequence: CASSLYASSGGRNTGELFF. For the CDR3, the DNA is TGTGCCAGCAGTTTATACGCCTCTAGCGGGGGTCGTAACACCGGGGAGCTGTTTTTT.

This sequence joins TRBV13 and TRBJ2-7, with 7 nucleotides matching TRBD1. The CDR3 consists of 15 residues. Losses at the gene ends were 5 bases for V and 2 bases for J; bases not matched to a gene: 9. Germline V gene lookup returns CDR1 PRHDT and CDR2 FYEKMQ (reference sequence). The CDR3 coding sequence is TGTGCCAGCAGCCCCAGGGACAGCCCAACCTACGAGCAGTACTTC. It specifies CASSPRDSPTYEQYF.

The chain couples TRBV28 to TRBJ2-7, with D possibly being TRBD1 (5 bases). CDR3 length equals 14 residues. V lost 5 bases, J lost 2 bases, and 13 bases lay in between. Germline CDR1 MDHEN, CDR2 SYDVKM. CDR3 protein: CASSPGRGAYEQYF. The CDR3, as DNA: TGTGCCAGCAGTCCAGGGCGCGGAGCCTACGAGCAGTACTTC.

The V gene is TRBV7-2, the J gene TRBJ2-2, with TRBD2 matching 10 bases. J lost 15 bases, V lost 3 bases, and 13 bases had no gene match. This CDR3 has 15 residues. Germline CDR1 and CDR2: SGHTA and FQGNSA. CDR3 amino acids: CASSLSGTSVPKVFF. The CDR3 region has the DNA TGTGCCAGCAGCTTGTCCGGGACTAGCGTCCCCAAGGTGTTTTTT.

The genes are TRBV25-1 and TRBJ2-7; TRBD2 matches 8 bases. The junction had 7 bases not matched to a gene; V was cut back by 3 bases and J by 3 bases. The germline V gene encodes CDR1 MGHDK and CDR2 SYGVNS. This CDR3 has 15 residues. The CDR3 protein is CASSDSLAGFYEQYF. In nucleotides, the CDR3 is TGTGCCAGCAGTGATTCTTTAGCGGGATTCTACGAGCAGTACTTC.

This clone occurred once. The chain is built from TRBV2 and TRBJ2-3; 12 bases are shared with TRBD2. V shed 5 bases and J 4 bases; nucleotides not matched to a gene: 4. Germline assignment: CDR1 SNHLY and CDR2 FYNNEI. The CDR3 spans 15 residues. CDR3 sequence (DNA): TGTGCCAGCAGTCCGACTAGCGGGGGCTCAGATACGCAGTATTTT. Its protein product is CASSPTSGGSDTQYF.

The genes are TRBV11-2 and TRBJ2-7; tentative D call: TRBD2 (7 bases). Between the trimmed V and J ends, which lost 0 bases and 2 bases, there was a span of 17 bases. This CDR3 has 17 residues. Germline CDR1 reads SGHAT; CDR2 reads FQNNGV. For the CDR3, the DNA is TGTGCCAGCAGCTTAGATTGGGCGGGGGCGACTCCCTACGAGCAGTACTTC. It yields the protein CASSLDWAGATPYEQYF.

In its sample, this clone was seen a few times. The chain recombines TRBV7-2 with TRBJ1-3; D gene uncertain. This CDR3 comprises 16 residues. Germline assignment: CDR1 SGHTA and CDR2 FQGNSA. The V gene lost 2 bases and the J gene lost 0 bases, with 11 bases spanning the gap. DNA of the CDR3: TGTGCCAGCAGCTTATTGGGCACCTACTCTGGAAACACCATATATTTT. The encoded protein is CASSLLGTYSGNTIYF.

This clone was recorded a few times. The CDR3 region is CASSFLGPGNTIYF. The CDR3 DNA is TGCGCCAGCAGCTTCCTTGGCCCTGGAAACACCATATATTTT. The gene calls are TRBV5-1 and TRBJ1-3; D remains ambiguous. This CDR3 region has 14 residues. With 2 bases removed from V and 2 bases from J, the gap between germline ends came to 8 bases. Per the germline V gene, CDR1 is SGHRS and CDR2 is YFSETQ.

This clone was observed a single time. The V and J genes are TRBV12-5 and TRBJ2-2; TRBD1 is a possible D gene (7 bases). Germline CDR1 is LGHNT and CDR2 is FRNRAP. This CDR3 has 17 amino acids. V lost 4 bases and J 4 bases, leaving 19 bases between the germline ends. CDR3 residues: CASGWGDDRVVTGELFF. CDR3 bases: TGTGCTAGTGGTTGGGGGGATGACAGGGTGGTCACCGGGGAGCTGTTTTTT.

The rearrangement joins TRBV7-9 to TRBJ2-2; perhaps TRBD2 as D (5 bases). CDR1 is SEHNR and CDR2 is FQNEAQ in the germline V gene (reference sequence). The length of the CDR3 is 17 residues. V dropped 4 bases and J dropped 2 bases, with 17 bases sitting between them. The CDR3 DNA reads as TGTGCCAGCAGCTCCCCGCGGGCTGGTTTTAACACCGGGGAGCTGTTTTTT. It codes for CASSSPRAGFNTGELFF.